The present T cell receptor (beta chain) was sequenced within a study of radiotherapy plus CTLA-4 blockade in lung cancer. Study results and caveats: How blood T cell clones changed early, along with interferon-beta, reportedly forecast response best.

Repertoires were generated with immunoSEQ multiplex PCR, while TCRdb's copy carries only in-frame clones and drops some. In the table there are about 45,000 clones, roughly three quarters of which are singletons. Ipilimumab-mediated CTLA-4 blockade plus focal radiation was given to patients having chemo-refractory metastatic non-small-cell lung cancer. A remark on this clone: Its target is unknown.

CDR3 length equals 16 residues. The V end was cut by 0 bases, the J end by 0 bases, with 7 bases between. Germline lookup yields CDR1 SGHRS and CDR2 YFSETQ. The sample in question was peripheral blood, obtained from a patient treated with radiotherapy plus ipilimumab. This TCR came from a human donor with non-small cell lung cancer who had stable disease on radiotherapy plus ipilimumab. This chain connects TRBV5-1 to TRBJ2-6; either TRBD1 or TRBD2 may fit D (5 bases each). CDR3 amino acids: CASSLVGVSGANVLTF. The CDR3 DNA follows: TGCGCCAGCAGCTTGGTGGGGGTCTCTGGGGCCAACGTCCTGACTTTC.